This T cell receptor beta chain derives from a study of T cells in Graves' hyperthyroidism and ophthalmopathy. Points from the study as a whole: Most expanded thyroid clonotypes above 0.001 recurred in blood.

This clonotype showed up many times. The antigen is undetermined. This CDR3 comprises 13 residues. Germline CDR1 is MDHEN and CDR2 is SYDVKM. Trimming pared 8 bases from V and 5 bases from J, leaving 14 bases between. RNA transcripts gave rise to amplified TCR beta CDR3 regions. During a first-round RT-PCR of the TCR CDR3, the HTBI primer set was used. TCRdb independently ran MiXCR on the multiplex PCR reads; one entry per CDR3 protein. Of fewer than 300,000 distinct CDR3 sequences listed, roughly 15% are singletons. The TCR originated in a woman aged 45-65 years with Graves' hyperthyroidism that later progressed to Graves' ophthalmopathy. This sequence joins TRBV28 and TRBJ2-3; D is unresolved. Sequencing used blood. CDR3 region: CASGVRLVDTQYF. In DNA form, the CDR3 reads TGTGCCAGCGGGGTTCGCCTTGTAGATACGCAGTATTTT.